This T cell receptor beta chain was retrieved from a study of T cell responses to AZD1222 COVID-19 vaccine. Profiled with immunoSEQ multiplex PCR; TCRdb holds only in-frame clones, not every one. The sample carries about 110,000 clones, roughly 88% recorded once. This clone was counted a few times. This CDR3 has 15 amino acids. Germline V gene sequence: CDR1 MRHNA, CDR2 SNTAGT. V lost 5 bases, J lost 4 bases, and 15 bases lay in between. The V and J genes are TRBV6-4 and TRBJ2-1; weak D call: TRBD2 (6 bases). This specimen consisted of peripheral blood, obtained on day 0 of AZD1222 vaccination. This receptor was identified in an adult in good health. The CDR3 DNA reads TGTGCCAGCAGTCCGGTTAGCGGCTCATACAATGAGCAGTTCTTC. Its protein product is CASSPVSGSYNEQFF.